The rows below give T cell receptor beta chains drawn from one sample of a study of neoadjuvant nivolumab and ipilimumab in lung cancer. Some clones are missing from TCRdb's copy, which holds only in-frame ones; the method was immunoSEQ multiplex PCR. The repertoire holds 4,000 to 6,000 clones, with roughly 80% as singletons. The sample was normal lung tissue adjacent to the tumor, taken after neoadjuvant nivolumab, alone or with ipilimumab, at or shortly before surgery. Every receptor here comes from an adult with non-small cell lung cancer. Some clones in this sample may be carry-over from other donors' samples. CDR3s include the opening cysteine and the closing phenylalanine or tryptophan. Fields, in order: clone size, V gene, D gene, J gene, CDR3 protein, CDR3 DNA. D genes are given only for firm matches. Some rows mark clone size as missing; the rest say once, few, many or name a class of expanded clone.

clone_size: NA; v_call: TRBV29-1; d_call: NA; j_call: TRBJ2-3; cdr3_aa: CSVGADLTDTQYF; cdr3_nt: TGCAGCGTTGGGGCCGATCTCACAGATACGCAGTATTTT
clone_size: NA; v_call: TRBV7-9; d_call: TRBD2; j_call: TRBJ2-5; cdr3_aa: CASRSSGPGGETQYF; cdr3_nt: TGTGCCAGCAGGAGTAGCGGGCCGGGTGGGGAGACCCAGTACTTC
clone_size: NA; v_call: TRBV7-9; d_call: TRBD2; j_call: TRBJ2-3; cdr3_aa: CASSRIAGGTTDTQYF; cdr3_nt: TGTGCCAGCAGCCGTATAGCGGGAGGGACCACAGATACGCAGTATTTT
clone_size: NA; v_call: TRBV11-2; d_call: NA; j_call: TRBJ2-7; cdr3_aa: CASSLASYEQYF; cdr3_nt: TGTGCCAGCAGCTTAGCCAGCTACGAGCAGTACTTC
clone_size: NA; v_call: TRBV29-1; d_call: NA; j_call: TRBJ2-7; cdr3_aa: CSVGNLGNYEQYF; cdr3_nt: TGCAGCGTTGGAAATCTAGGGAACTACGAGCAGTACTTC
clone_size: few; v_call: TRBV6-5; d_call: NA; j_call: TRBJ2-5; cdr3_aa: CASSSPMSEETQYF; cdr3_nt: TGTGCCAGCAGTTCCCCCATGTCCGAAGAGACCCAGTACTTC
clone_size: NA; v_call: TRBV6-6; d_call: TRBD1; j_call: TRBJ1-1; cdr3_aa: CASTDRQGRMNTEAFF; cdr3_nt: TGTGCCAGCACCGACCGACAGGGGCGTATGAACACTGAAGCTTTCTTT
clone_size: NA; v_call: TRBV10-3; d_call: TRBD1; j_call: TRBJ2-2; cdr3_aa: CAISESATFTGGRTGELFF; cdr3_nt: TGTGCCATCAGTGAGTCGGCGACCTTTACAGGGGGCAGGACCGGGGAGCTGTTTTTT
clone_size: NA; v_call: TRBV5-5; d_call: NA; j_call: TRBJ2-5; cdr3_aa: CASSFQPLQTQYF; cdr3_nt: TGTGCCAGCAGCTTCCAGCCTTTACAGACCCAGTACTTC
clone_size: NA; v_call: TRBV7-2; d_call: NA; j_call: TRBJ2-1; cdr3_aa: CASSFGSSYNEQFF; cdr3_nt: TGTGCCAGCAGCTTCGGGTCCAGCTACAATGAGCAGTTCTTC
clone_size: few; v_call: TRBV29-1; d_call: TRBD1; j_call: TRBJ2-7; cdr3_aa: CSVEEWTGREQYF; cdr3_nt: TGCAGCGTTGAAGAATGGACAGGTCGCGAGCAGTACTTC
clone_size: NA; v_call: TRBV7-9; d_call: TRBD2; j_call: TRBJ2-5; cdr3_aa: CASSFTGGETQYF; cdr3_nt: TGTGCCAGCAGCTTTACGGGGGGAGAGACCCAGTACTTC
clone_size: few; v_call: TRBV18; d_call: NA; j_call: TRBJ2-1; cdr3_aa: CASSPPGPYNEQFF; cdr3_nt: TGTGCCAGCTCACCACCTGGACCCTACAATGAGCAGTTCTTC
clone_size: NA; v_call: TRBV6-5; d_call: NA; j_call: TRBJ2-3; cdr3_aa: CATAETHAKDTQYF; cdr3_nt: TGTGCCACCGCAGAGACCCATGCTAAAGATACGCAGTATTTT
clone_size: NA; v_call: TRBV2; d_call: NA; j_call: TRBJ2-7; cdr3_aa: CASSVDHYEQYF; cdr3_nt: TGTGCCAGCAGTGTAGACCACTACGAGCAGTACTTC
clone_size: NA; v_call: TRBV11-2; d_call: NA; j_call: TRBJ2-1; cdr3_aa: CASSLGRQSNEQFF; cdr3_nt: TGTGCCAGCAGCTTAGGAAGACAGAGCAATGAGCAGTTCTTC
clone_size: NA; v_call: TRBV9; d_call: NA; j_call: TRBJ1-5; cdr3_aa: CASSVGPANQPQHF; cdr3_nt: TGTGCCAGCAGCGTAGGGCCGGCCAATCAGCCCCAGCATTTT
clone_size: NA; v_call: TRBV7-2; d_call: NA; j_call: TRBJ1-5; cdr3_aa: CASSLTGGAMQPQHF; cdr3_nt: TGTGCCAGCAGCTTAACCGGGGGGGCCATGCAGCCCCAGCATTTT
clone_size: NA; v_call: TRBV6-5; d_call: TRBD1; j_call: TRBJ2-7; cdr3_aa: CATFSFARGSYEQYF; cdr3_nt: TGTGCCACCTTTTCATTCGCCAGGGGGTCCTACGAGCAGTACTTC
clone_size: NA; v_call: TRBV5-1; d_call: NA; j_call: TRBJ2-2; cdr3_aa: CASSLGLTRTGELFF; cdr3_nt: TGCGCCAGCAGCCTTGGACTCACGAGAACCGGGGAGCTGTTTTTT
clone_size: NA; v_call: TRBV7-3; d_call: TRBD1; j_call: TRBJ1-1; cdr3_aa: CASSSDRGENTEAFF; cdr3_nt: TGTGCCAGCAGCTCGGACAGGGGCGAAAACACTGAAGCTTTCTTT
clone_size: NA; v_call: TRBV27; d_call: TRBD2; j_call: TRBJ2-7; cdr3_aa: CASSPRLARSYEQYF; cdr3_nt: TGTGCCAGCAGTCCCCGACTAGCGCGTTCCTACGAGCAGTACTTC
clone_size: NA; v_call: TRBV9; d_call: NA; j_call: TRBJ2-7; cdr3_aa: CASSVGSASSYEQYF; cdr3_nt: TGTGCCAGCAGCGTAGGATCGGCTAGCAGCTACGAGCAGTACTTC
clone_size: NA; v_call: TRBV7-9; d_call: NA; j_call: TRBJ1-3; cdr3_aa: CASSLERSGNTIYF; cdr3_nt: TGTGCCAGCAGCCTCGAGCGCTCTGGAAACACCATATATTTT
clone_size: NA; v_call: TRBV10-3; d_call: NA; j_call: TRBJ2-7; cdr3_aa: CAISDRDPTSPSYEQYF; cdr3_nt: TGTGCCATCAGTGACCGGGACCCAACATCTCCCTCCTACGAGCAGTACTTC
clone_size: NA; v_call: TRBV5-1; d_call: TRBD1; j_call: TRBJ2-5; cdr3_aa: CASSFSGTVDQETQYF; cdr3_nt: TGCGCCAGCAGCTTCTCCGGGACAGTAGATCAAGAGACCCAGTACTTC